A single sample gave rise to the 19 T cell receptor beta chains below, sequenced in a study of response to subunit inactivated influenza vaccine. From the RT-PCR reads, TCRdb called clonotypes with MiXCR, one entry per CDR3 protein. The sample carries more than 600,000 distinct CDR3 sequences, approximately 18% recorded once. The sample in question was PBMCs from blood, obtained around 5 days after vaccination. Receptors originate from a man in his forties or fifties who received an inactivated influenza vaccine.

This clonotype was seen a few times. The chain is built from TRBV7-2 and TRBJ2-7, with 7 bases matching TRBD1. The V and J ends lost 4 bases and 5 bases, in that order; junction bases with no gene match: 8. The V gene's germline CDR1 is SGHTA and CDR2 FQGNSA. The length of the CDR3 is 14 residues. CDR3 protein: CASSSQGRGNEQYF. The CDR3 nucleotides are TGTGCCAGCAGCTCACAGGGGCGAGGGAACGAGCAGTACTTC.

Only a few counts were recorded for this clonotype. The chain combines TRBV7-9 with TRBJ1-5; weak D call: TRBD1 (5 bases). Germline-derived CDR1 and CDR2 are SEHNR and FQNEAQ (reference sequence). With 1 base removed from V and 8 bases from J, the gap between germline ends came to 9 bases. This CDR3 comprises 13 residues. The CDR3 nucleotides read TGTGCCAGCAGCTTAGAATGGGGGAAGCCCCAGCATTTT. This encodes CASSLEWGKPQHF.

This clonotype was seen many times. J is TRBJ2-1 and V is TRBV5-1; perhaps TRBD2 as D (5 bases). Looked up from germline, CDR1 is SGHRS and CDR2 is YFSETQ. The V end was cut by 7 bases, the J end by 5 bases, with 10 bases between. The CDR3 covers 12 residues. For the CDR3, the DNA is TGCGCCAGCCGAGCGGAACACAATGAGCAGTTCTTC. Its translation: CASRAEHNEQFF.

CDR3 sequence reads: CASSLSGPATYEQYF. Here the CDR3 DNA reads TGTGCCAGCAGTTTATCGGGGCCAGCTACCTACGAGCAGTACTTC. The gene calls are TRBV27 and TRBJ2-7; a weak D match, TRBD1 (5 bases). Trimming removed 0 bases at V and 2 bases at J, with 11 bases between. Germline V gene sequence: CDR1 MNHEY, CDR2 SMNVEV (reference sequence). This CDR3 spans 15 amino acids.

The CDR3 region is CASSYSIYESPSGRVGEQYF. The CDR3 DNA reads as TGTGCCAGCAGTTACTCTATCTACGAGAGTCCTAGCGGGAGGGTGGGCGAGCAGTACTTC. The V and J genes are TRBV6-2 or TRBV6-3 and TRBJ2-7, with 12 bases identical to TRBD2. V shed 0 bases and J 6 bases; nucleotides not matched to a gene: 18. The CDR3 has 20 residues. Germline V gives CDR1 MNHEY, CDR2 SVGEGT.

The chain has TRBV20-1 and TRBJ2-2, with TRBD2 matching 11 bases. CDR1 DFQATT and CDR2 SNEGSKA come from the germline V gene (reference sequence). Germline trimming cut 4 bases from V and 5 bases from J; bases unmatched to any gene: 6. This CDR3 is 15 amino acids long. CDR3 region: CSAIGTSGYTGELFF. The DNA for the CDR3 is TGCAGTGCTATCGGGACTAGCGGTTATACCGGGGAGCTGTTTTTT.

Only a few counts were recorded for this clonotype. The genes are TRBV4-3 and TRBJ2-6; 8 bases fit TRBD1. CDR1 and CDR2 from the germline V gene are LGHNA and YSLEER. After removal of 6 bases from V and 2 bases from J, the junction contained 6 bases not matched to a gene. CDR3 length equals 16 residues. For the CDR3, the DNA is TGCGCCAGCAGTATTGACAGGGGAGCTGGGGCCAACGTCCTGACTTTC. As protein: CASSIDRGAGANVLTF.

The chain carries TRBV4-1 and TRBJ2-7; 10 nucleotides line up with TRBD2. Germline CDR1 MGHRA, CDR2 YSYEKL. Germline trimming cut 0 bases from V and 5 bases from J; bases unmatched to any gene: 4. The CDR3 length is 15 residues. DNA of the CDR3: TGCGCCAGCAGCCAAGATCCTAGCGGGAGCGACGAGCAGTACTTC. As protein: CASSQDPSGSDEQYF.

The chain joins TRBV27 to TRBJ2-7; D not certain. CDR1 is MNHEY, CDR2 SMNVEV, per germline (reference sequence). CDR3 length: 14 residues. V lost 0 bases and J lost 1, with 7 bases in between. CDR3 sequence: CASSLSSLSYEQYF. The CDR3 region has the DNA TGTGCCAGCAGTTTATCTTCTCTTTCCTACGAGCAGTACTTC.

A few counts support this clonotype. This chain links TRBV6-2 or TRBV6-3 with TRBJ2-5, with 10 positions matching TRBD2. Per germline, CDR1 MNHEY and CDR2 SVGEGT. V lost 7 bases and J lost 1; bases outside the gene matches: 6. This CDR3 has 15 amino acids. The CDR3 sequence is CASIRTSGFQETQYF. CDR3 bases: TGTGCCAGCATCAGGACTAGCGGATTCCAAGAGACCCAGTACTTC.

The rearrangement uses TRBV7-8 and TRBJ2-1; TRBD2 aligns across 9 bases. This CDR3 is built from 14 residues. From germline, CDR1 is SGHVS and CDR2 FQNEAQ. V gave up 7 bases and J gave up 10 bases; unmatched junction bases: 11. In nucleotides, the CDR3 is TGTGCCAGCAAGGTGGCGGGAGGGCCGGGGGAGCAGTTCTTC. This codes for CASKVAGGPGEQFF.

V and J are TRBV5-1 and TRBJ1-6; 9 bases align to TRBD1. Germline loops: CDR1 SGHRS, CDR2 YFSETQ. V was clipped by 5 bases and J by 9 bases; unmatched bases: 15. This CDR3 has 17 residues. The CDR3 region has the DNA TGCGCCAGCAGTATCCCGGGACAGGGAATTGGATTTTCACCCCTCCACTTT. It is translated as CASSIPGQGIGFSPLHF.

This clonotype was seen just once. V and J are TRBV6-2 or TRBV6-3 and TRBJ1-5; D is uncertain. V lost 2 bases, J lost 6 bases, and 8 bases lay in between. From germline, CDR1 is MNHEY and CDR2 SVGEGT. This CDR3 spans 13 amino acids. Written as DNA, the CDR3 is TGTGCCAGCAGTTACGGATCGGTTCAGCCCCAGCATTTT. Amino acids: CASSYGSVQPQHF.

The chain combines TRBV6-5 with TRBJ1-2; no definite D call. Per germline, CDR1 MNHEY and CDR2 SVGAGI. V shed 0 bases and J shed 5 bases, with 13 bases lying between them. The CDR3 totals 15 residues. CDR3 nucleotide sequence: TGTGCCAGCAGTTACTCGGATGACGGGGAATATGGCTACACCTTC. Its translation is CASSYSDDGEYGYTF.

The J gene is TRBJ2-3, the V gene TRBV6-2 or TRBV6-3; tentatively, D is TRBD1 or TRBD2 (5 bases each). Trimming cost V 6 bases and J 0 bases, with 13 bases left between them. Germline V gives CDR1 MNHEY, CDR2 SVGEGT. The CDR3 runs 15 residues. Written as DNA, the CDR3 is TGTGCCAGCAGGGACGGGACGTCTAGCACAGATACGCAGTATTTT. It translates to CASRDGTSSTDTQYF.

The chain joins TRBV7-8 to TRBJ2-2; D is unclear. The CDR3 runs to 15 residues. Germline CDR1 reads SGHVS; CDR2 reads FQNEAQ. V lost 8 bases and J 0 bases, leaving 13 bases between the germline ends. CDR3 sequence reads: CASRLIVTNTGELFF. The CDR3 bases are TGTGCCAGCCGATTGATCGTGACGAACACCGGGGAGCTGTTTTTT.

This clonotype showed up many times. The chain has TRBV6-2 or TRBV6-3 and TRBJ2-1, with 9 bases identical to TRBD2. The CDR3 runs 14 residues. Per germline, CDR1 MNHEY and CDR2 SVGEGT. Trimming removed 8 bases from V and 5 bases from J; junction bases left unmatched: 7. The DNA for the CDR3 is TGTGCCAGCGGACTAGCGAGCATTGACAATGAGCAGTTCTTC. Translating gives CASGLASIDNEQFF.

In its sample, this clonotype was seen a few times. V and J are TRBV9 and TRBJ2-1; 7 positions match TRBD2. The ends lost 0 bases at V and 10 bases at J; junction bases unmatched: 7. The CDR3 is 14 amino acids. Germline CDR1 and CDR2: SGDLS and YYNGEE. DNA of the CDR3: TGTGCCAGCAGCGTAGACCCTTCGCGGGGGGAGCAGTTCTTC. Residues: CASSVDPSRGEQFF.

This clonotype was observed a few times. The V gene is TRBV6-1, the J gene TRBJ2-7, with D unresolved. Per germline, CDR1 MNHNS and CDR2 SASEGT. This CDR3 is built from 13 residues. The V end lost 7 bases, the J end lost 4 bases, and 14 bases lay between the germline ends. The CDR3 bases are TGTGCCAGCACCTCAGGCCCGCGTTACGAGCAGTACTTC. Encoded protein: CASTSGPRYEQYF.